Given below is one TCR beta chain in context. This entry comes from a study of PD-1 blockade in classical Hodgkin lymphoma. Germline trimming cut 2 bases from V and 7 bases from J; bases unmatched to any gene: 5. There are 14 residues in the CDR3. The germline gives CDR1 LGHNA, CDR2 YNFKEQ. TCRdb's copy holds only in-frame clones and misses some; the assay was immunoSEQ multiplex PCR. The sample lists 90,000 to 130,000 clones, nearly 90% occurring once. All trial patients relapsed after autologous stem cell transplantation. The clonotype comes from a human donor with classical Hodgkin lymphoma. Material: peripheral blood mononuclear cells (PBMCs), obtained before the second cycle of nivolumab. The gene calls are TRBV4-2 and TRBJ1-2, with 9 bases fitting TRBD1. CDR3 protein: CASSQTGGPLGYTF. The CDR3 DNA follows: TGTGCCAGCAGCCAAACAGGGGGCCCCCTTGGCTACACCTTC.